The following is a T cell receptor beta chain sequence with its context. This sample was included in a study of graft-versus-host responses after intestinal transplantation. TCRdb's copy holds only in-frame clones and misses some; the assay was immunoSEQ multiplex PCR. The sample shows 50,000 or so clones, roughly 93% of them seen only once. The sequence came from a human patient who received an intestinal transplant, so some T cells may come from the graft donor. This sample comprised PBMCs, obtained 750 to 800 days after a first intestinal transplant, on the day of a second.

The chain's CDR3 is CASSTLGTGEYEQYF. In DNA, the CDR3 is TGTGCCAGCAGCACTCTCGGGACAGGGGAATACGAGCAGTACTTC. V gene TRBV6-1 combines with J gene TRBJ2-7; 10 nucleotides line up with TRBD1. Germline trimming cut 6 bases from V and 4 bases from J; bases unmatched to any gene: 9. The V gene's germline CDR1 is MNHNS and CDR2 SASEGT. The CDR3 runs 15 residues.